This TCR beta chain is from a study of T cells in Graves' hyperthyroidism and ophthalmopathy. Per the germline V gene, CDR1 is DFQATT and CDR2 is SNEGSKA (reference sequence). V lost 3 bases and J 3 bases, leaving 9 bases between the germline ends. The CDR3 sequence is 12 residues long. A few counts support this clonotype. RNA transcripts gave rise to amplified TCR beta CDR3 regions. Carried out on the TCR CDR3, a first-round RT-PCR used the HTBI primer set. Each CDR3 protein is one row after TCRdb ran MiXCR on the multiplex PCR reads. Here the sample spans 300,000 to 450,000 distinct CDR3 sequences, less than 20% being singletons.

This rearrangement joins TRBV20-1 to TRBJ2-7; D not certain. The receptor was isolated from a woman aged 18-29 years with Graves' hyperthyroidism that later progressed to Graves' ophthalmopathy. Sample: blood. CDR3 sequence: CSASVADYEQYF. The CDR3 DNA reads TGCAGTGCTAGTGTGGCCGACTACGAGCAGTACTTC.